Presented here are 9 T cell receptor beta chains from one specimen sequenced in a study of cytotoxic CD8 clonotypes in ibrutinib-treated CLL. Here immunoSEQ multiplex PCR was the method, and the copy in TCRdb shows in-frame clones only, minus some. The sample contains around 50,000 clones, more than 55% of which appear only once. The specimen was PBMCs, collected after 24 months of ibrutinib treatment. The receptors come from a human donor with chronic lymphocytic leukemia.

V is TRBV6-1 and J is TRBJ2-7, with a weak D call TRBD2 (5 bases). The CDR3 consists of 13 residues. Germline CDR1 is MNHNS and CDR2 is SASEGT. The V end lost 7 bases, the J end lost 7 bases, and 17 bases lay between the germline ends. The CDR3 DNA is TGTGCCAGCACCTTAGAAGGACGGGGTGAGCAGTACTTC. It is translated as CASTLEGRGEQYF.

CDR3 amino acids: CASSLQTRPGGPYEQYF. DNA of the CDR3: TGCGCCAGCAGCTTGCAGACCAGGCCCGGTGGTCCCTACGAGCAGTACTTC. The chain carries TRBV5-1 and TRBJ2-7; D unclear. CDR1 and CDR2 from the germline V gene are SGHRS and YFSETQ. This CDR3 is 17 amino acids long. Trimming removed 1 base from V and 2 bases from J, with 19 bases in between. Full variable domain (outside the CDR3, taken from reference TRBV5-1 and TRBJ2-7): KAGVTQTPRYLIKTRGQQVTLSCSPISGHRSVSWYQQTPGQGLQFLFEYFSETQRNKGNFPGRFSGRQFSNSRSEMNVSTLELGDSALYLCASSLQTRPGGPYEQYFGPGTRLTVT.

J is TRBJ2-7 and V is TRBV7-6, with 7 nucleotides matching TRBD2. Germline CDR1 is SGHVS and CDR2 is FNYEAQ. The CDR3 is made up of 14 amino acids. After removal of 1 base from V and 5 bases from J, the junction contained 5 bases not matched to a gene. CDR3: CASSLGGLPDEQYF. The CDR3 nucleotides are TGTGCCAGCAGCTTAGGGGGACTACCGGACGAGCAGTACTTC. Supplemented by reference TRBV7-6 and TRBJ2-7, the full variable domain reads GAGVSQSPRYKVTKRGQDVALRCDPISGHVSLYWYRQALGQGPEFLTYFNYEAQQDKSGLPNDRFSAERPEGSISTLTIQRTEQRDSAMYRCASSLGGLPDEQYFGPGTRLTVT.

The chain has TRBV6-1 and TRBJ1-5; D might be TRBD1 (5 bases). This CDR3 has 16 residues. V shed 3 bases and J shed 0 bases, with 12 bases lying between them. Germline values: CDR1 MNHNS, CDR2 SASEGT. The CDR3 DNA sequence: TGTGCCAGCAGTGAGAGGGGACCGAGTAGCAATCAGCCCCAGCATTTT. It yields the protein CASSERGPSSNQPQHF.

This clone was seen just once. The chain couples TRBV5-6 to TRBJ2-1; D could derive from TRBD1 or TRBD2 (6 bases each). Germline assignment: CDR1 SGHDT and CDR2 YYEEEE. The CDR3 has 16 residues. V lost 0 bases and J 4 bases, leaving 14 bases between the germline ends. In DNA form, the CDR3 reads TGTGCCAGCAGCTTGGTAGCGGACAGCTATTACAATGAGCAGTTCTTC. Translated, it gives CASSLVADSYYNEQFF.

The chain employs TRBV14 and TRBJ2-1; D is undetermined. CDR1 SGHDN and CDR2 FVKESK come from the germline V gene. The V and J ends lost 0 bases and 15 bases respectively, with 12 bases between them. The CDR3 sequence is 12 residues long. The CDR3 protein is CASSQEVGPTFF. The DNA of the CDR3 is TGTGCCAGCAGCCAAGAGGTGGGCCCTACGTTCTTC.

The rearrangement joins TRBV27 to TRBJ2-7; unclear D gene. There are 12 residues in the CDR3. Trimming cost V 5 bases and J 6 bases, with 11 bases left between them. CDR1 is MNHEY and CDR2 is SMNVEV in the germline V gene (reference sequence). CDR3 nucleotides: TGTGCCAGCAGTATCAGGAACGGCGAGCAGTACTTC. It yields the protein CASSIRNGEQYF.

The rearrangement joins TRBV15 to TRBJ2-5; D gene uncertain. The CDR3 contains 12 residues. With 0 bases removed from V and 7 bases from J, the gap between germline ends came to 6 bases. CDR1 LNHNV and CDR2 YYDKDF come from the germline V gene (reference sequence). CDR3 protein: CATSRDHATQYF. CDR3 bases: TGTGCCACCAGCAGAGATCACGCGACCCAGTACTTC.

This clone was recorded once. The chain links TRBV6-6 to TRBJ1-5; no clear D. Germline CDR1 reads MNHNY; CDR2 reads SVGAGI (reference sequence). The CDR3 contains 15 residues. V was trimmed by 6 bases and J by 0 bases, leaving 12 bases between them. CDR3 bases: TGTGCCAGCAGCTACAGACTACCTAGCAATCAGCCCCAGCATTTT. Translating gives CASSYRLPSNQPQHF.